These 9 T cell receptor beta chains originate from one sample sequenced in a study of blood T cell repertoires in COVID-19. TCRdb's table, derived via immunoSEQ multiplex PCR, lists solely in-frame clones and lacks some. Here the sample spans about 73,000 clones, around 82% being singletons. Specimen: peripheral blood. These receptors all come from a man between 45 and 60 years old with active COVID-19.

The chain recombines TRBV28 with TRBJ1-2; D perhaps matches TRBD1 (5 bases). Trimming removed 6 bases from V and 8 bases from J, with 19 bases in between. This CDR3 has 14 residues. Germline values: CDR1 MDHEN, CDR2 SYDVKM. The CDR3 region is CASSTHGGEDGYTF. For the CDR3, the DNA is TGTGCCAGCAGCACCCACGGGGGGGAGGACGGCTACACCTTC.

The rearrangement uses TRBV4-1 and TRBJ2-3; D is uncertain. CDR3 length: 15 amino acids. Germline V gene lookup returns CDR1 MGHRA and CDR2 YSYEKL. Trimming cost V 0 bases and J 2 bases, with 9 bases left between them. CDR3 protein: CASSQDPVITDTQYF. The CDR3 coding sequence is TGCGCCAGCAGCCAAGACCCGGTTATCACAGATACGCAGTATTTT.

The gene calls are TRBV7-3 and TRBJ2-3, with 8 bases identical to TRBD1. The germline V gene encodes CDR1 SGHTA and CDR2 FQGTGA. This CDR3 spans 17 amino acids. Germline trimming cut 5 bases from V and 2 bases from J; bases unmatched to any gene: 12. CDR3 sequence reads: CASSPPTGDAHTDTQYF. DNA for the CDR3: TGTGCCAGCAGCCCGCCGACAGGGGACGCCCACACAGATACGCAGTATTTT. Variable domain in full (rest from reference TRBV7-3 and TRBJ2-3): GAGVSQTPSNKVTEKGKYVELRCDPISGHTALYWYRQSLGQGPEFLIYFQGTGAADDSGLPNDRFFAVRPEGSVSTLKIQRTERGDSAVYLCASSPPTGDAHTDTQYFGPGTRLTVL.

This chain connects TRBV4-2 to TRBJ2-7, with 9 bases identical to TRBD2. V lost 0 bases, J lost 7 bases, and 7 bases stayed unmatched. The CDR3 has 15 amino acids. CDR1 and CDR2 (germline): LGHNA, YNFKEQ. CDR3 residues: CASSQDSGLALEQYF. In nucleotides, the CDR3 is TGTGCCAGCAGCCAAGATTCTGGACTAGCGTTAGAGCAGTACTTC.

This sequence joins TRBV5-4 and TRBJ1-1, with a possible D match to TRBD1 (6 bases). Trimming stripped 0 bases from V and 2 bases from J, with 8 bases between. CDR3 length: 14 amino acids. Germline CDR1 is SGHNT and CDR2 is YYREEE (reference sequence). The CDR3 bases are TGTGCCAGCAGCTTGGGAGGGGGAAACACTGAAGCTTTCTTT. It specifies CASSLGGGNTEAFF.

The chain links TRBV19 to TRBJ2-7; 9 nucleotides match TRBD1. Trimming took 6 bases from V and 5 from J; bases not matched to a gene: 11. CDR1 and CDR2 from the germline V gene are LNHDA and SQIVND (reference sequence). The CDR3 loop spans 15 amino acids. CDR3 region: CASRQGGDRVDEQYF. CDR3 nucleotides: TGTGCCAGTAGACAGGGGGGGGACAGGGTGGACGAGCAGTACTTC.

J is TRBJ1-5 and V is TRBV6-1; D unresolved. V lost 2 bases and J lost 4, with 9 bases in between. CDR3 length: 14 amino acids. The V gene's germline CDR1 is MNHNS and CDR2 SASEGT. The CDR3 DNA is TGTGCCAGCAGTGAATTGGCGGGAAATCAGCCCCAGCATTTT. It specifies CASSELAGNQPQHF.

The gene calls are TRBV19 and TRBJ2-5; D gene uncertain. The CDR3 sequence is 13 residues long. CDR1 and CDR2 (germline): LNHDA, SQIVND (reference sequence). V was clipped by 1 base and J by 4 bases, with 7 bases between them. CDR3 in DNA: TGTGCCAGTAGTATAGTTATTCTAGAGACCCAGTACTTC. It encodes CASSIVILETQYF.

This rearrangement joins TRBV27 to TRBJ1-5; 7 bases line up with TRBD1. CDR1 and CDR2 (germline): MNHEY, SMNVEV (reference sequence). V lost 5 bases and J lost 4; bases outside the gene matches: 5. The CDR3 is 14 residues long. CDR3 protein: CASSPRQGNQPQHF. The CDR3 nucleotides read TGTGCCAGCAGTCCTCGACAGGGTAATCAGCCCCAGCATTTT.